This T cell receptor (beta chain) originates from a study of lymphopenia after photon versus proton radiotherapy. General observations from the study: Post-nadir diversity loss with photons came from oligoclonal expansion, particularly CD8+ Temra cells. In patients who died, overall survival fell as post-nadir TCR diversity dropped more.

The repertoire was sequenced with immunoSEQ multiplex PCR; TCRdb's copy has only in-frame clones and lacks some. This sample carries about 17,000 clones, under 95% of them seen once, and the ten largest clones take over 1.5%. CDR3 length: 15 amino acids. Germline CDR1 is SGHAT and CDR2 is FQDESV (reference sequence). The ends were cut back, 5 bases at V and 7 bases at J, with 15 bases in the middle. Regarding this clone: The target antigen is unknown.

This specimen was peripheral blood, taken from a patient treated with photon-based radiotherapy. V usage is TRBV11-1 and J usage is TRBJ1-6; weak D call: TRBD1 (6 bases). This clonotype originated in a woman between 40 and 50 years old with cholangiocarcinoma. CDR3 protein: CASSIRQANNSPLHF. CDR3 in DNA: TGTGCCAGCAGCATTCGACAGGCTAACAATTCACCCCTCCACTTT.